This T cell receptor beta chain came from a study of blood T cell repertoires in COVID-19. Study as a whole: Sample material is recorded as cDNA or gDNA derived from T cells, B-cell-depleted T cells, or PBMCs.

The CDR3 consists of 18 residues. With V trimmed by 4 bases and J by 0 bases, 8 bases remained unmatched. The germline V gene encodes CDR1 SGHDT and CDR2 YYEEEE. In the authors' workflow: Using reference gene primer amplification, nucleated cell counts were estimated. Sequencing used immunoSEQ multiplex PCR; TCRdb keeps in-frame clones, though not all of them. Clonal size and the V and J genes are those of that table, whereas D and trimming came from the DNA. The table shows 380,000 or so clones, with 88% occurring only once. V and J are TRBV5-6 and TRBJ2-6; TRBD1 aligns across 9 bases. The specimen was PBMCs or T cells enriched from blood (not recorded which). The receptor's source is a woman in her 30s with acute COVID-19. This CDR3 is CASSATGGWSSGANVLTF. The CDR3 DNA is TGTGCCAGCAGCGCAACAGGGGGCTGGAGCTCTGGGGCCAACGTCCTGACTTTC.